This T cell receptor beta chain is from a study of blood T cell repertoires in COVID-19. Study details: Italy, Spain and the United States were the sources of the convalescent and acute COVID-19 samples.

Repertoires were generated with immunoSEQ multiplex PCR, while TCRdb's copy carries only in-frame clones and drops some. The table has 120,000 or so clones, over 75% seen once. Trimming removed 3 bases from V and 0 bases from J, with 5 bases in between. The germline V gene has CDR1 LNHDA and CDR2 SQIVND (reference sequence). This CDR3 is built from 13 residues. The V call is TRBV19, the J call TRBJ1-1; D gene ambiguous. The receptor comes from a woman aged 80 or over with acute or convalescent COVID-19. The sample taken for sequencing was peripheral blood. DNA for the CDR3: TGTGCCAGTAGTATGGTAGTGAACACTGAAGCTTTCTTT. This translates into CASSMVVNTEAFF.